What follows are 21 T cell receptor beta chains derived from one specimen sequenced in a study of identical twins. TCRdb reanalysed the 5' RACE reads using MiXCR and keeps one entry per CDR3 protein. Counted here are around 1.7 million distinct CDR3 sequences, less than 40% occurring once; the ten biggest clones make up around 0.3%. The sequencing sample was made of cord blood. The receptors derive from a newborn girl in good health.

The rearrangement links TRBV27 to TRBJ2-4; possible D gene TRBD1, 5 bases. V was clipped by 2 bases and J by 1 base, with 15 bases between them. Per germline, CDR1 MNHEY and CDR2 SMNVEV (reference sequence). The CDR3 extends over 17 amino acids. The CDR3, as DNA: TGTGCCAGCAGTTTACGGCTGGCGGCAGGGGCCAAAAACATTCAGTACTTC. Translation: CASSLRLAAGAKNIQYF.

In this sample, this clonotype turned up a few times. DNA of the CDR3: TGTGCCAGCAGCAAAATGGGGGGGGACTATGGCTACACCTTC. Its translation: CASSKMGGDYGYTF. This chain connects TRBV21-1 to TRBJ1-2; the table's TRBD1 call for D was not verified on the DNA. TRBV21-1 is labeled a pseudogene. This CDR3 spans 14 amino acids.

This clonotype appeared a few times. The chain couples TRBV27 to TRBJ2-7; maybe TRBD1 (5 bases). Germline V gives CDR1 MNHEY, CDR2 SMNVEV (reference sequence). The CDR3 loop spans 14 amino acids. Trimming removed 3 bases from V and 3 bases from J, with 12 bases in between. The CDR3 loop is CASSLQGVGYEQYF. In nucleotides, the CDR3 is TGTGCCAGCAGTTTGCAGGGCGTTGGCTACGAGCAGTACTTC.

This clonotype showed up many times. CDR3 coding DNA: TGCAGCGTCCAGCGGGATACGCAGTATTTT. It encodes CSVQRDTQYF. The chain employs TRBV29-1 and TRBJ2-3; D is perhaps TRBD2 (5 bases). Germline V CDR1 and CDR2: SQVTM, ANQGSEA. This CDR3 comprises 10 residues. Between the trimmed V and J ends, which lost 6 bases and 6 bases, there was a span of 7 bases.

CDR3 residues: CASSLFYRASYEQYF. The CDR3 DNA sequence: TGTGCCAGCAGCTTATTCTACAGGGCCTCCTACGAGCAGTACTTC. The chain is built from TRBV13 and TRBJ2-7; D may be TRBD1 (6 bases). The length of the CDR3 is 15 residues. CDR1 and CDR2 (germline): PRHDT, FYEKMQ (reference sequence). V lost 2 bases, J lost 0 bases, and 11 bases lay in between.

This clonotype has a single count. V and J are TRBV7-4 and TRBJ2-3; D gene unclear. Trimming pared 5 bases from V and 4 bases from J, leaving 13 bases between. The CDR3 contains 14 residues. The germline gives CDR1 SGHVT, CDR2 SQSDAQ. CDR3 residues: CASSKGRLSDTQYF. The CDR3 DNA follows: TGTGCCAGCAGCAAGGGCCGGTTGTCAGATACGCAGTATTTT.

This clonotype was recorded at least ten times. The chain recombines TRBV12-3 or TRBV12-4 with TRBJ2-3; D gene ambiguous. The germline V and J ends were trimmed by 7 bases and 6 bases, with 11 bases remaining between them. The CDR3 loop spans 12 amino acids. The CDR3 here is CASTPTGDTQYF. The CDR3 coding sequence is TGTGCCAGCACCCCCACCGGGGATACGCAGTATTTT.

The chain carries TRBV4-1 and TRBJ2-1, with 11 bases fitting TRBD2. V lost 1 base and J lost 12; bases outside the gene matches: 14. CDR3 length: 17 residues. Germline V gene lookup returns CDR1 MGHRA and CDR2 YSYEKL. CDR3 nucleotide sequence: TGCGCCAGCAGCCAAGTTGGTCTAGCGGGGGGCCCGGTTGGGCAGTTCTTC. Translating gives CASSQVGLAGGPVGQFF.

This clonotype appeared a few times. The chain combines TRBV3-1 with TRBJ2-1, with D possibly matching TRBD1 (6 bases). The length of the CDR3 is 18 residues. The V gene lost 2 bases and the J gene lost 4 bases, with 21 bases spanning the gap. The germline CDR1 and CDR2 sequences are LGHDT and YNNKEL (reference sequence). CDR3 sequence: CASSQPGRSQGFYNEQFF. CDR3 in DNA: TGTGCCAGCAGCCAACCGGGACGATCTCAGGGGTTTTACAATGAGCAGTTCTTC.

This clonotype occurred a few times. With a much larger clone just one base away, this may be a read error. The rearrangement links TRBV12-3 or TRBV12-4 to TRBJ2-5; 10 bases line up with TRBD1. The V gene end was trimmed by 6 bases and the J gene end by 11 bases; junction bases not matched to a gene: 12. The CDR3 has 14 amino acids. CDR3 nucleotides: TGTGCCAGCAGGAGACAGGGGGCCTACAATGAGCAGTACTTC. It yields the protein CASRRQGAYNEQYF.

As for this clonotype: The junction and the germline gene differ at one end; a read error may be behind it. The CDR3 spells CAGSEARRLEQFF. The CDR3 bases are TGTGCCGGCAGTGAAGCCCGGAGACTTGAGCAGTTCTTC. J is TRBJ2-1 and V is TRBV2; no reliable D call. The CDR3 contains 13 residues. Germline V CDR1 and CDR2: SNHLY, FYNNEI. Based on the CDR3 plus reference TRBV2 and TRBJ2-1, the full variable domain is EPEVTQTPSHQVTQMGQEVILRCVPISNHLYFYWYRQILGQKVEFLVSFYNNEISEKSEIFDDQFSVERPDGSNFTLKIRSTKLEDSAMYFCAGSEARRLEQFFGPGTRLTVL.

V gene TRBV20-1 combines with J gene TRBJ2-6; D is unresolved. Trimming removed 3 bases from V and 0 bases from J, with 6 bases in between. This CDR3 contains 14 residues. Germline V gene sequence: CDR1 DFQATT, CDR2 SNEGSKA (reference sequence). CDR3: CSARDYSGANVLTF. The CDR3 DNA reads as TGCAGTGCTAGGGATTACTCTGGGGCCAACGTCCTGACTTTC.

The chain joins TRBV29-1 to TRBJ2-1; a weak D match, TRBD2 (5 bases). Germline V gene data show CDR1 as SQVTM and CDR2 as ANQGSEA. The CDR3 extends over 13 amino acids. The V end lost 7 bases, the J end lost 5 bases, and 15 bases lay between the germline ends. The CDR3 region is CSALANPHNEQFF. CDR3 DNA: TGCAGCGCCTTAGCGAACCCTCACAATGAGCAGTTCTTC.

This clonotype has a handful of counts. The chain uses TRBV20-1 and TRBJ1-2; perhaps TRBD1 as D (6 bases). Germline CDR1 DFQATT, CDR2 SNEGSKA (reference sequence). V lost 8 bases and J 3 bases, leaving 13 bases between the germline ends. The CDR3 length is 12 residues. The CDR3 reads CSFFRGDYGYTF. The CDR3 DNA sequence: TGCAGTTTCTTCAGGGGAGACTATGGCTACACCTTC.

The chain combines TRBV11-2 with TRBJ2-1; 12 bases are a match to TRBD2. CDR1 and CDR2 (germline): SGHAT, FQNNGV. The CDR3 length is 16 residues. V lost 2 bases, J lost 5 bases, and 4 bases stayed unmatched. The CDR3, as DNA: TGTGCCAGCAGCTTATGGACTAGCGGGATCGACAATGAGCAGTTCTTC. This encodes CASSLWTSGIDNEQFF. Together with reference TRBV11-2 and TRBJ2-1, the CDR3 gives the full variable domain: EAGVAQSPRYKIIEKRQSVAFWCNPISGHATLYWYQQILGQGPKLLIQFQNNGVVDDSQLPKDRFSAERLKGVDSTLKIQPAKLEDSAVYLCASSLWTSGIDNEQFFGPGTRLTVL.

Note on this clonotype: This may stem from a read error, because a much larger clone lies one nucleotide away. This chain joins TRBV10-3 and TRBJ2-1; D is unresolved. Deletions cut 1 base from V and 3 bases from J, with 1 base between. This CDR3 region has 12 residues. From germline, CDR1 is ENHRY and CDR2 SYGVKD. The CDR3 DNA is TGTGCCATCAGTGAGTTCTACAATGAGCAGTTCTTC. Translating it yields CAISEFYNEQFF.

A few counts support this clonotype. The J gene is TRBJ2-2, the V gene TRBV29-1, with D tentatively TRBD1 (6 bases). CDR1 and CDR2 (germline): SQVTM, ANQGSEA. V was cut by 6 bases and J by 1 base, with 9 bases left in between. The CDR3 runs 13 residues. In DNA form, the CDR3 reads TGCAGCGTGAGGGGACAGAACACCGGGGAGCTGTTTTTT. Translation gives CSVRGQNTGELFF.

This clonotype was observed a few times. The chain joins TRBV28 to TRBJ2-1; D is unclear. The CDR3 length is 13 residues. Trimming cost V 6 bases and J 7 bases, with 13 bases left between them. Germline V gene sequence: CDR1 MDHEN, CDR2 SYDVKM. The CDR3: CASRRSPMNEQFF. The CDR3 bases are TGTGCCAGCAGGCGGTCCCCCATGAATGAGCAGTTCTTC.

This clonotype was seen a handful of times. The rearrangement links TRBV4-2 to TRBJ1-1, with 9 bases matching TRBD1. The CDR3 is made up of 16 amino acids. With V trimmed by 4 bases and J by 4 bases, 10 bases remained unmatched. CDR1 is LGHNA, CDR2 YNFKEQ, per germline. CDR3 nucleotides: TGTGCCAGCAGCCCCGGGACAGGGAAGTTAGGCACTGAAGCTTTCTTT. As protein: CASSPGTGKLGTEAFF.

This rearrangement joins TRBV4-1 to TRBJ1-6; D remains ambiguous. The CDR3 has 17 amino acids. Looked up from germline, CDR1 is MGHRA and CDR2 is YSYEKL. Trimming took off 3 bases at V and 0 bases at J, with 12 bases between the two ends. This CDR3 is CASSQEEGSSYNSPLHF. CDR3 sequence (DNA): TGCGCCAGCAGCCAGGAGGAAGGATCCTCCTATAATTCACCCCTCCACTTT.

The chain couples TRBV11-2 to TRBJ1-2; maybe TRBD1 (5 bases). The V and J ends lost 5 bases and 4 bases respectively, with 14 bases between them. Per the germline V gene, CDR1 is SGHAT and CDR2 is FQNNGV. This CDR3 region has 14 residues. The CDR3 DNA reads as TGTGCCAGCAGCCTAGCGGGGGGAACCTATGGCTACACCTTC. Its protein is CASSLAGGTYGYTF.